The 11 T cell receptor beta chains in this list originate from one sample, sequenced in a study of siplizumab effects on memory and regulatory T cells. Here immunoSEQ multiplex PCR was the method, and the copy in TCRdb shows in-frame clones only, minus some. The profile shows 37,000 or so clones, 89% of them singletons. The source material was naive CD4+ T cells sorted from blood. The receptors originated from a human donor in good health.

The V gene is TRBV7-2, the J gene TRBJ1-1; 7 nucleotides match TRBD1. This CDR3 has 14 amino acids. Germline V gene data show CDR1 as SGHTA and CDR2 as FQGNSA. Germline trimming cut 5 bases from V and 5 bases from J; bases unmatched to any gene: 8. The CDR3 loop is CASSTRQGVTEAFF. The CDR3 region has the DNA TGTGCCAGCAGCACACGACAGGGAGTTACTGAAGCTTTCTTT.

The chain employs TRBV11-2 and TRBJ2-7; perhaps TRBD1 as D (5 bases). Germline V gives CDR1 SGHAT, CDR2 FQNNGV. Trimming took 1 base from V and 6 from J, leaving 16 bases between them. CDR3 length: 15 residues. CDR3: CASSLVRGSQGEQYF. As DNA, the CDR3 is TGTGCCAGCAGCTTAGTTAGGGGCAGCCAGGGCGAGCAGTACTTC.

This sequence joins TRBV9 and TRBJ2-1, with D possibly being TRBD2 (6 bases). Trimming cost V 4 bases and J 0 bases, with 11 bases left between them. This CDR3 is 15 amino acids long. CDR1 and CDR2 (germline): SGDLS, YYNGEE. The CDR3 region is CASSSTGVSYNEQFF. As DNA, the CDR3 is TGTGCCAGCAGCTCGACGGGGGTCTCCTACAATGAGCAGTTCTTC. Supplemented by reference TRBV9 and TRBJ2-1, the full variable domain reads DSGVTQTPKHLITATGQRVTLRCSPRSGDLSVYWYQQSLDQGLQFLIQYYNGEERAKGNILERFSAQQFPDLHSELNLSSLELGDSALYFCASSSTGVSYNEQFFGPGTRLTVL.

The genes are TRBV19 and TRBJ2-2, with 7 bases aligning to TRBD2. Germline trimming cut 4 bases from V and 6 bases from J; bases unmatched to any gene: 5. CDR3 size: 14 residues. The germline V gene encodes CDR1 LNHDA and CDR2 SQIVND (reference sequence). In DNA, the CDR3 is TGTGCCAGTAGTACCGGACTAGTACCCGGGGAGCTGTTTTTT. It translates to CASSTGLVPGELFF.

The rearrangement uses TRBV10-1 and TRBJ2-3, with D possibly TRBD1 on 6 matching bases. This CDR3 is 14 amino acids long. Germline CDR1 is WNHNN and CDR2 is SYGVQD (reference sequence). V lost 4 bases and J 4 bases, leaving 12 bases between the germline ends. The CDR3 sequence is CASSVEGVSDTQYF. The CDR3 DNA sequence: TGCGCCAGCAGTGTAGAGGGGGTGTCAGATACGCAGTATTTT.

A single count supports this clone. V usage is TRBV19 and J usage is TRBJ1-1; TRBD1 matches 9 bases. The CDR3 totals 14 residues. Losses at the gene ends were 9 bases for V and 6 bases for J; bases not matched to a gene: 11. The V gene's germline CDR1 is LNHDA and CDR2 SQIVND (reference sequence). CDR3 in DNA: TGTGCCAGCGGACGGGGACAGGGTCGATCTGAAGCTTTCTTT. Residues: CASGRGQGRSEAFF.

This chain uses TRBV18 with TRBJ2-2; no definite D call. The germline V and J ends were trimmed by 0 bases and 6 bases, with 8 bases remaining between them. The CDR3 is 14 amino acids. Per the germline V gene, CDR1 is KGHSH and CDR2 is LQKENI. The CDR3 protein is CASSPPGIPGELFF. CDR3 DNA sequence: TGTGCCAGCTCACCACCAGGGATTCCCGGGGAGCTGTTTTTT.

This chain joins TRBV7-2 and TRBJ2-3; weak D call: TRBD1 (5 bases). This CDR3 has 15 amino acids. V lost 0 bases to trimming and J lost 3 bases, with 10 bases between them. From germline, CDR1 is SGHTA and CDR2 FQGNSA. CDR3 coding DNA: TGTGCCAGCAGCTTAGCCCCAGGGCAGACAGATACGCAGTATTTT. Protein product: CASSLAPGQTDTQYF.

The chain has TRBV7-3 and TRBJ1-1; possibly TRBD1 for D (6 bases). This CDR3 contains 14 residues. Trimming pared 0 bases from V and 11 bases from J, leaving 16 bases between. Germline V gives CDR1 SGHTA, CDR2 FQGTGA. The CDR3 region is CASSLTPRGPGAFF. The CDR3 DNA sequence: TGTGCCAGCAGCTTAACGCCCCGGGGGCCCGGGGCTTTCTTT. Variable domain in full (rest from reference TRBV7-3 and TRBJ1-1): GAGVSQTPSNKVTEKGKYVELRCDPISGHTALYWYRQSLGQGPEFLIYFQGTGAADDSGLPNDRFFAVRPEGSVSTLKIQRTERGDSAVYLCASSLTPRGPGAFFGQGTRLTVV.

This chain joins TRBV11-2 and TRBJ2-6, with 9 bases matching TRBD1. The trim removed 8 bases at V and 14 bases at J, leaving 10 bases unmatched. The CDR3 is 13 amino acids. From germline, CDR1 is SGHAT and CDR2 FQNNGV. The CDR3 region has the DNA TGTGCCAGCGGTTCTAGGACAGGGGATATCCTGACTTTC. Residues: CASGSRTGDILTF.

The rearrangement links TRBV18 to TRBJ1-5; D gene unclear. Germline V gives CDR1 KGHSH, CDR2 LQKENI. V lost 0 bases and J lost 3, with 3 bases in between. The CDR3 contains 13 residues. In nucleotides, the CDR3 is TGTGCCAGCTCACCACCCAACAATCAGCCCCAGCATTTT. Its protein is CASSPPNNQPQHF.